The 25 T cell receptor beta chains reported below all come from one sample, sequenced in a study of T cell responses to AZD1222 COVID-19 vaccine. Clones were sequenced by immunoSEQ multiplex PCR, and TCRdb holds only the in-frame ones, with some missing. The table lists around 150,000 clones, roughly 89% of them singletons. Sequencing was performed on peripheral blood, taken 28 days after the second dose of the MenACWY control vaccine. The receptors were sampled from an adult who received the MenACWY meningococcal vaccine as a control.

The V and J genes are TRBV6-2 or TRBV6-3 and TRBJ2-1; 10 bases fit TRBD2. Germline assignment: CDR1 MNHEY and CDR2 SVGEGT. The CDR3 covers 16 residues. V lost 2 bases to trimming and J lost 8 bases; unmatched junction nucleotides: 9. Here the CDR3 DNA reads TGTGCCAGCAGTTACCCAGTGGCTAGCGGGAGTTATGAGCAGTTCTTC. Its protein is CASSYPVASGSYEQFF.

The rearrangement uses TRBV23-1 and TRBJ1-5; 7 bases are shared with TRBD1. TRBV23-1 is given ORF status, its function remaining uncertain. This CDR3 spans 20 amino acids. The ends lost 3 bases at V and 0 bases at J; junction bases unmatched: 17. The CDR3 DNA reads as TGCGCCAGCAGTCAGCGCCCAGTTGACCGGGACAGATATAGCAATCAGCCCCAGCATTTT. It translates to CASSQRPVDRDRYSNQPQHF.

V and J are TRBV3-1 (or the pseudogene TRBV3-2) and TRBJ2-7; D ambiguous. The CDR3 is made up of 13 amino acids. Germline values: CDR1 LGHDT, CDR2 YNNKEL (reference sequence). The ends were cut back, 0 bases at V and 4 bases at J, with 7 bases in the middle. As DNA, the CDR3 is TGTGCCAGCAGCCAAGATTTGGTTTACGAGCAGTACTTC. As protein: CASSQDLVYEQYF.

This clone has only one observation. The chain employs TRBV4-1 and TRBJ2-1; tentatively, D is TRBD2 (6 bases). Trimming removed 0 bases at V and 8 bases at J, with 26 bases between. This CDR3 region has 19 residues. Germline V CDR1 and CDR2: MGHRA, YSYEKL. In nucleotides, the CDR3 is TGCGCCAGCAGCCAAGATCGGCTCAGCGGGTTAGGGCTCACGTATGAGCAGTTCTTC. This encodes CASSQDRLSGLGLTYEQFF.

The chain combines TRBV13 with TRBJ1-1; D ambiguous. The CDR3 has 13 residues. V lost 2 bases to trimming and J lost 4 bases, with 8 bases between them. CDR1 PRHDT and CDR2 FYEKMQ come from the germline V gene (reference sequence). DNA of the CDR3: TGTGCCAGCAGCTTATCCCGGGGCACTGAAGCTTTCTTT. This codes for CASSLSRGTEAFF.

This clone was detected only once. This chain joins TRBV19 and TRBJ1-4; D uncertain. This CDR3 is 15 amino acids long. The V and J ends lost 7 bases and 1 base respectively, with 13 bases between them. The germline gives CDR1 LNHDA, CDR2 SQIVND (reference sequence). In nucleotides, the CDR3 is TGTGCCAGTACCCCCGGACGCGAAACTAATGAAAAACTGTTTTTT. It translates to CASTPGRETNEKLFF.

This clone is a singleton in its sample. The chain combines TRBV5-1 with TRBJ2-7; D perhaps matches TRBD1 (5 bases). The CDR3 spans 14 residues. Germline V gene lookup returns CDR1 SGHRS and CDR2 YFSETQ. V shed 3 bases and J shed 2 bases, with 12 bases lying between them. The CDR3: CASSSRQTTYEQYF. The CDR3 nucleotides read TGCGCCAGCAGCTCGAGACAGACGACCTACGAGCAGTACTTC.

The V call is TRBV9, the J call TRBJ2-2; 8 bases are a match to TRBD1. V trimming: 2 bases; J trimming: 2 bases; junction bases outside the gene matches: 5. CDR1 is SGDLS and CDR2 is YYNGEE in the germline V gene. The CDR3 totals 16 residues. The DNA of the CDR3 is TGTGCCAGCAGCGTCCTGGGACAGGTTAACACCGGGGAGCTGTTTTTT. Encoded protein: CASSVLGQVNTGELFF.

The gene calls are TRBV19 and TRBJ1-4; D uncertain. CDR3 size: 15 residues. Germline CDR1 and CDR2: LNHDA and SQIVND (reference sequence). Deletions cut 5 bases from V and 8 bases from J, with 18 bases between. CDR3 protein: CASSPPTGNGEKLFF. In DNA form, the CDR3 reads TGTGCCAGTAGTCCCCCCACCGGGAACGGGGAAAAACTGTTTTTT. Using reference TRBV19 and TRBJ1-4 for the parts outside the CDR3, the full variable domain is DGGITQSPKYLFRKEGQNVTLSCEQNLNHDAMYWYRQDPGQGLRLIYYSQIVNDFQKGDIAEGYSVSREKKESFPLTVTSAQKNPTAFYLCASSPPTGNGEKLFFGSGTQLSVL.

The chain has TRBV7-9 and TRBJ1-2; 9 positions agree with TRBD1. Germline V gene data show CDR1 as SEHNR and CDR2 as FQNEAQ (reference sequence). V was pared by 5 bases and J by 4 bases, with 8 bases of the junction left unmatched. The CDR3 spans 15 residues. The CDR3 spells CASSPTGQGIYGYTF. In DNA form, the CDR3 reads TGTGCCAGCAGCCCGACCGGACAGGGGATCTATGGCTACACCTTC.

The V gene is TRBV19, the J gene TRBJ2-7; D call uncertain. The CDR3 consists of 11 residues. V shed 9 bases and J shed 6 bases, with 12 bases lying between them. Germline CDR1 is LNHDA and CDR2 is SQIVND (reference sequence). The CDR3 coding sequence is TGTGCCAGCGCATATTCGTCCGAGCAGTACTTC. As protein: CASAYSSEQYF.

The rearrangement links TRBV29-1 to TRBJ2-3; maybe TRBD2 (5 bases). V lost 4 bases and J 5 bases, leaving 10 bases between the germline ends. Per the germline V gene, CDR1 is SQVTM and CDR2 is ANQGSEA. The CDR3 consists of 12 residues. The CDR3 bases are TGCAGCGTTGTGCTAGCAGGAGATACGCAGTATTTT. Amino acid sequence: CSVVLAGDTQYF.

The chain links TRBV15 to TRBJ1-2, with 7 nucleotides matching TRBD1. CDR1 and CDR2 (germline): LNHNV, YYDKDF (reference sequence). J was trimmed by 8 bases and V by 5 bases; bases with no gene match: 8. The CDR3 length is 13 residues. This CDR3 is CATSGGTDYGYTF. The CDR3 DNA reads TGTGCCACCAGCGGCGGGACAGATTACGGCTACACCTTC. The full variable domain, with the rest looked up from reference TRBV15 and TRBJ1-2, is DAMVIQNPRYQVTQFGKPVTLSCSQTLNHNVMYWYQQKSSQAPKLLFHYYDKDFNNEADTPDNFQSRRPNTSFCFLDIRSPGLGDTAMYLCATSGGTDYGYTFGSGTRLTVV.

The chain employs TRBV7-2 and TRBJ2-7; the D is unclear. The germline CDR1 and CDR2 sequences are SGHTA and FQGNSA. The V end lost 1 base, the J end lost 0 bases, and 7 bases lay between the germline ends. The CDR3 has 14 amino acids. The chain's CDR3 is CASSLEPNSYEQYF. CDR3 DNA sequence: TGTGCCAGCAGCTTAGAACCTAACTCCTACGAGCAGTACTTC. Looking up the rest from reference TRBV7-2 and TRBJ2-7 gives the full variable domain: GAGVSQSPSNKVTEKGKDVELRCDPISGHTALYWYRQSLGQGLEFLIYFQGNSAPDKSGLPSDRFSAERTGGSVSTLTIQRTQQEDSAVYLCASSLEPNSYEQYFGPGTRLTVT.

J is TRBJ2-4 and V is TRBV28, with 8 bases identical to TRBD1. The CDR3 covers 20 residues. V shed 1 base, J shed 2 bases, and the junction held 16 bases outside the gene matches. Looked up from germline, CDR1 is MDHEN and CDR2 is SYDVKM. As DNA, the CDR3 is TGTGCCAGCAGTTTATCCGTTCTTTCGTCGACAGGGGCCTCCAAAAACATTCAGTACTTC. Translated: CASSLSVLSSTGASKNIQYF.

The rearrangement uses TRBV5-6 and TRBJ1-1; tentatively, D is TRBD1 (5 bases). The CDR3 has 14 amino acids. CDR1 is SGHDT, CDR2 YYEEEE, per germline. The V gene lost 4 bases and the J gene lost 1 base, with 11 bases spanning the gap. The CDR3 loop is CASSPGESNTEAFF. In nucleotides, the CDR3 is TGTGCCAGCAGCCCGGGGGAATCGAACACTGAAGCTTTCTTT.

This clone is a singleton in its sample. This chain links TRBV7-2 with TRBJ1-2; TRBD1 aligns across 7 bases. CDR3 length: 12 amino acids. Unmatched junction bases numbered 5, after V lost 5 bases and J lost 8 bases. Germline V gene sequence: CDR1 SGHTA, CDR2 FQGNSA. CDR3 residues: CASSETGTGYTF. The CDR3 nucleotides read TGTGCCAGCAGCGAGACAGGGACCGGCTACACCTTC.

The CDR3 here is CASSISPGGVSGELFF. As DNA, the CDR3 is TGTGCCAGCAGCATATCACCGGGGGGCGTTAGCGGGGAGCTGTTTTTT. This chain uses TRBV11-1 with TRBJ2-2; D might be TRBD2 (7 bases). CDR1 is SGHAT and CDR2 is FQDESV in the germline V gene (reference sequence). The CDR3 runs to 16 residues. Trimming took off 5 bases at V and 7 bases at J, with 20 bases between the two ends.

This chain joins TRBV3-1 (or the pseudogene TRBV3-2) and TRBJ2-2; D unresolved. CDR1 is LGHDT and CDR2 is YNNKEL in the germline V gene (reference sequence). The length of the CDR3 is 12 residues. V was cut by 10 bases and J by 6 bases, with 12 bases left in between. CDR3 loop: CATRSPPGELFF. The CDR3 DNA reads TGTGCCACCCGGTCCCCCCCCGGGGAGCTGTTTTTT.

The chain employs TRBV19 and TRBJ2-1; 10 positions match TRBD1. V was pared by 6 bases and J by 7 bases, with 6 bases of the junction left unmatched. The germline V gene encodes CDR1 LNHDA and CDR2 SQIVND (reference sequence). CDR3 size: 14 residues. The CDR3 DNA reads TGTGCCAGTAGGTCGCCGGGACAGGGGAATGAGCAGTTCTTC. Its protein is CASRSPGQGNEQFF.

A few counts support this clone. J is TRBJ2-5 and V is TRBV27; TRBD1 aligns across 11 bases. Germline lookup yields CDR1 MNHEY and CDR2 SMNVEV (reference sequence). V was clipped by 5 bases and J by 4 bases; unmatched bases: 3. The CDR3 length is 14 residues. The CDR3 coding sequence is TGTGCCAGCAGTCCCGGGACAGGGGGAGAGACCCAGTACTTC. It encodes CASSPGTGGETQYF.

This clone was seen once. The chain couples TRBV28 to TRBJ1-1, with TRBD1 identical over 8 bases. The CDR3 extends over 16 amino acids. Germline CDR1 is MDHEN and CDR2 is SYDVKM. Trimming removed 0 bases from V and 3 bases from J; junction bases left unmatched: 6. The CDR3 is CASSLWGGQGDTEAFF. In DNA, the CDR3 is TGTGCCAGCAGTTTATGGGGCGGACAGGGCGACACTGAAGCTTTCTTT.

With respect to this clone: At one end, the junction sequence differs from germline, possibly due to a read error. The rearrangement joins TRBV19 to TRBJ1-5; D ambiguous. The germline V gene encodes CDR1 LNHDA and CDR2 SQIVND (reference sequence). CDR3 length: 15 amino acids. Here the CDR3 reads CASTIDPYSNQPQHF. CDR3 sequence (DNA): TGTGCCAGTACTATAGACCCTTATAGCAATCAGCCCCAGCATTTT.

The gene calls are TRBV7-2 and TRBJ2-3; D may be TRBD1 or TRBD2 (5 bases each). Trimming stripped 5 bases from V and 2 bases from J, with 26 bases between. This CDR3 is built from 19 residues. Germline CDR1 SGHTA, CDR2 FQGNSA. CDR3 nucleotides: TGTGCCAGCAGCCACATCGAAGGGACCGGGACCGCCGCCACAGATACGCAGTATTTT. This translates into CASSHIEGTGTAATDTQYF.

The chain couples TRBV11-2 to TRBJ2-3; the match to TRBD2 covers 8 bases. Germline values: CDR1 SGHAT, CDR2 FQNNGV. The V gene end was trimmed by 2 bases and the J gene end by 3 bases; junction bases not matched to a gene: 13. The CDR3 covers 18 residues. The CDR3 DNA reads TGTGCCAGCAGCTTAAGGGGAGGACTAGCAGAACTTACAGATACGCAGTATTTT. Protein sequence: CASSLRGGLAELTDTQYF.